A selection of T cell receptor beta chains follows, all from one sample in a study of T-cell reconstitution after alpha-beta-depleted transplantation in children. TCRdb re-called the PCR reads through MiXCR, storing one row per CDR3 protein. The repertoire holds some 200,000 distinct CDR3 sequences, with roughly 6.6% as singletons. Sequenced here: PBMCs, sampled before TCRalphabeta/CD19-depleted stem cell transplant. Every receptor here comes from a boy aged 2 to 10 with acute lymphoblastic leukemia, due to receive a stem cell transplant. Each CDR3 is given with its conserved first and last residue. Clone size is given for some rows only: seen once, a few or many times, or a class if the clone is expanded.

j_call clone_size v_call cdr3_aa
TRBJ2-2 many TRBV7-9 CASSFDGELFF
TRBJ2-3 NA TRBV11-2 CASSLWKPDTDTQYF
TRBJ1-1 few TRBV20-1 CSARGPLGSGLNTEAFF
TRBJ2-3 many TRBV20-1 CSARSMGVRTDTQYF
TRBJ2-1 many TRBV27 CASSLRGGTVGEQFF
TRBJ2-7 many TRBV28 CASSRTGPGFNEQYF
TRBJ2-3 many TRBV18 CASSPPPSIGTQYF
TRBJ1-4 few TRBV5-5 CASFWTDDNEKLFF
TRBJ2-3 NA TRBV2 CASREATQYF
TRBJ2-1 many TRBV27 CASSLKSGGWNEQFF
TRBJ1-2 NA TRBV20-1 CSAIRPLDYGYTF
TRBJ1-2 NA TRBV20-1 CSASPTGLYGYTF
TRBJ1-1 many TRBV28 CASSLLSRVEAFF
TRBJ2-5 many TRBV6-2/TRBV6-3 CASTTSWGETQYF
TRBJ2-5 many TRBV7-2 CASSSTRGGQETQYF
TRBJ1-1 many TRBV2 CASSGIGRATEAFF
TRBJ2-1 NA TRBV20-1 CSASGPGTSRSYNEQFF
TRBJ2-5 many TRBV20-1 CSARVGLIQETQYF
TRBJ2-7 few TRBV5-1 CASSRGGGSYEQYF
TRBJ1-1 NA TRBV28 CASSSGQGFRDTEAFF
TRBJ2-3 many TRBV12-3/TRBV12-4 CASSLFADTQYF
TRBJ2-5 many TRBV7-9 CASSRRRTGQETQYF
TRBJ2-3 many TRBV24-1 CATSDLRMPGPITQYF
TRBJ1-5 many TRBV28 CASSFGAAGSNQPQHF
TRBJ1-2 few TRBV12-3/TRBV12-4 CASSLDGSSFYGYTF
TRBJ1-3 many TRBV6-5 CASSRPGLQGNTIYF
TRBJ2-5 many TRBV28 CASVTGKETQYF
TRBJ2-1 NA TRBV11-2 CASSLVGTGNEQFF
TRBJ1-1 few TRBV15 CATSRDGGLNTEAFF
TRBJ2-7 few TRBV5-1 CASSYRGSRAEQYF
TRBJ1-1 few TRBV16 CASSQSRGWGTEAFF
TRBJ1-1 NA TRBV5-1 CASSPPGQGSTEAFF
TRBJ1-1 NA TRBV27 CASSLLRTVGSTEAFF
TRBJ2-5 few TRBV20-1 CSARSGSGSQETQYF
TRBJ2-1 many TRBV20-1 CSAREAGSSYNEQFF
TRBJ2-4 many TRBV4-2 CASSQVDREGNIQYF
TRBJ2-4 NA TRBV11-1 CASSLAIGLDTQAKNIQYF
TRBJ2-6 few TRBV4-3 CASSQGPSGANVLTF
TRBJ2-5 many TRBV28 CASSSSGVQETQYF
TRBJ2-3 many TRBV4-3 CASSQGLWGGLTADTQYF
TRBJ2-7 few TRBV5-5 CASSQGLQYEQYF
TRBJ2-3 few TRBV5-1 CASSLPTGMVADTQYF
TRBJ2-5 many TRBV24-1 CATSDLREETEQETQYF
TRBJ2-5 NA TRBV11-2 CASSPGDLQETQYF
TRBJ2-1 few TRBV20-1 CSATPIAGNSYNEQFF
TRBJ1-1 many TRBV19 CASSTGTGGANTEAFF
TRBJ2-7 few TRBV7-8 CASSLAGQGFTSLRYEQYF
TRBJ1-5 few TRBV3-1 CASSQGGAGQPQHF
TRBJ2-1 many TRBV7-9 CASSSRLINEQFF